These T cell receptor beta chains were read from a single sample in a study of blood T cells in healthy people across ages. In TCRdb, the 5' RACE reads were re-called with MiXCR into one record per CDR3 protein. Here the sample spans over a million distinct CDR3 sequences, almost 60% being singletons. The specimen was blood. These receptors came from a man younger than 35 in good health. CDR3s include the opening cysteine and the closing phenylalanine or tryptophan. A D gene is named only where the DNA matches it firmly. Size is stated for part of the rows, as once, few or many counts, or as a class when the clone is expanded.

>TRBD1|TRBJ2-2|TRBV29-1|NA
CSVEQGGTTGELFF
TGCAGCGTCGAACAGGGGGGAACCACCGGGGAGCTGTTTTTT
>NA|TRBJ2-3|TRBV28|NA
CASTLGRNTDTQYF
TGCGCCAGCACCTTGGGGAGAAACACAGATACGCAGTATTTT
>TRBD1|TRBJ1-1|TRBV7-2|NA
CASSWDRFSKAFF
TGTGCCAGCAGCTGGGACAGATTTTCTAAAGCTTTCTTT
>NA|TRBJ2-7|TRBV28|few
CASRWASYEQYF
TGTGCCAGCAGATGGGCTTCCTACGAGCAGTACTTC
>NA|TRBJ1-1|TRBV9|NA
CASSVVQGSTEAFF
TGTGCCAGCAGCGTAGTCCAGGGGAGCACTGAAGCTTTCTTT
>NA|TRBJ2-5|TRBV4-1|NA
CASSQGATQYF
TGCGCCAGCAGCCAAGGGGCGACCCAGTACTTC
>NA|TRBJ2-4|TRBV25-1|NA
CASTGWGTYNEQYF
TGTGCCAGCACGGGCTGGGGGACCTACAATGAGCAGTACTTC
>TRBD1|TRBJ2-1|TRBV13|NA
CASSHTGQGHTGEQFF
TGTGCCAGCAGCCATACTGGACAGGGACACACCGGTGAGCAGTTCTTC
>NA|TRBJ2-1|TRBV11-2|NA
CASSLADREQFF
TGTGCCAGCAGCTTAGCCGACAGGGAGCAGTTCTTC
>TRBD2|TRBJ2-1|TRBV6-5|NA
CASSYLKAGAQYNEQFF
TGTGCCAGCAGTTATCTCAAAGCGGGGGCCCAATACAATGAGCAGTTCTTC
>TRBD1|TRBJ2-4|TRBV29-1|NA
CSVFTRTGPDVQYF
TGCAGCGTTTTCACAAGGACAGGGCCCGACGTTCAGTACTTC
>TRBD1|TRBJ1-4|TRBV4-1|once
CASSQRTGSEKLFF
TGCGCCAGCAGCCAACGGACAGGGTCTGAAAAACTGTTTTTT
>NA|TRBJ1-5|TRBV5-1|NA
CASSPGRGRDQPQHF
TGCGCCAGCAGCCCAGGGAGAGGTCGGGATCAGCCCCAGCATTTT
>NA|TRBJ2-2|TRBV7-2|NA
CASSLNGGSLPPGELFF
TGTGCCAGCAGCTTAAACGGGGGCTCCCTACCTCCCGGGGAGCTGTTTTTT
>NA|TRBJ1-5|TRBV20-1|NA
CSAPTPGDSNQPQHF
TGCAGTGCACCCACCCCCGGGGATAGCAATCAGCCCCAGCATTTT
>NA|TRBJ2-1|TRBV24-1|NA
CATSDRAGNEQFF
TGTGCCACCAGTGATCGGGCGGGCAATGAGCAGTTCTTC
>TRBD1|TRBJ1-2|TRBV10-3|few
CAISESRTGDLYGYTF
TGTGCCATCAGTGAGTCAAGAACAGGGGACTTATATGGCTACACCTTC
>TRBD1|TRBJ2-1|TRBV5-1|NA
CASSLKGTGTGLEQFF
TGCGCCAGCAGCTTGAAAGGGACCGGGACAGGTCTTGAGCAGTTCTTC
>NA|TRBJ2-4|TRBV20-1|NA
CSAAGFPQNIQYF
TGCAGTGCCGCAGGGTTTCCTCAAAACATTCAGTACTTC
>NA|TRBJ2-1|TRBV11-2|many
CASSVGGFGGQFF
TGTGCCAGCAGCGTAGGTGGTTTTGGGGGGCAGTTCTTC
>NA|TRBJ1-2|TRBV6-2/TRBV6-3|NA
CASSYGPRSGYTF
TGTGCCAGCAGTTACGGGCCGAGAAGCGGCTACACCTTC
>NA|TRBJ1-1|TRBV6-1|once
CASSEVEIMNTEAFF
TGTGCCAGCAGTGAAGTCGAAATTATGAACACTGAAGCTTTCTTT
>NA|TRBJ2-1|TRBV7-2|NA
CASSLTPTREQFF
TGTGCCAGCAGCTTAACGCCGACTCGCGAGCAGTTCTTC
>NA|TRBJ2-5|TRBV6-2/TRBV6-3|NA
CASSSEGGAKQETQYF
TGTGCCAGCAGTTCCGAGGGGGGCGCAAAACAAGAGACCCAGTACTTC
>NA|TRBJ2-5|TRBV11-2|few
CASSLDVRTQYF
TGTGCCAGCAGCTTAGATGTCAGGACGCAGTACTTC